This T cell receptor (beta chain) was sequenced during a study of T cell responses to AZD1222 COVID-19 vaccine. Study information: Second doses that came at about 4 or about 12 weeks were put together. Study results and caveats: Spike as a whole was targeted by vaccine-associated CD4 TCRs, dominant at 160-218 and 743-854. Most donors were white British, females outnumbered males, and clonal diversity was possibly underestimated. As reported, nearly half of all spike-specific TCRs target variant regions that are unmutated.

Points on this clone: What it binds is unknown.

Generated by immunoSEQ multiplex PCR, the TCRdb table keeps only in-frame clones and is missing some. The profile covers about 56,000 clones, with around 85% appearing a single time and about 14% taken by the ten largest. The CDR3 is made up of 13 amino acids. V lost 4 bases and J 1 base, leaving 7 bases between the germline ends. Germline loops: CDR1 SQVTM, CDR2 ANQGSEA. The V and J genes are TRBV29-1 and TRBJ1-4; no definite D call. Sequenced here: peripheral blood, sampled on day 0 of AZD1222 vaccination. The receptor was isolated from an adult in good health. CDR3 in amino acids: CSVVTVTNEKLFF. For the CDR3, the DNA is TGCAGCGTTGTCACAGTAACTAATGAAAAACTGTTTTTT.